The source of this TCR beta chain is a study of cytomegalovirus exposure and HLA in healthy donors (dated by TCRdb to between 2016 and 2019). For the study in its entirety: A later analysis indicated that the roughly 130 validation repertoires were generated on the platform also employed for the roughly 650 repertoires of the first cohort. The study aimed to test whether cataloging public T cell receptors could reveal signatures of past pathogen exposure. A separate validation cohort of roughly 120 different subjects was used in addition to the approximately 640-subject first cohort. The study combined high-throughput TCR immunosequencing, statistical association of individual TCRs with disease status, and machine learning to predict cytomegalovirus infection status.

Receptor amplification or capture employed the immunoSEQ multiplex PCR assay. The authors processed their data as follows. A statistical classification framework was developed to diagnose cytomegalovirus status using the catalog of TCR beta chain sequences. The immuneACCESS repertoire file appears here via TCRdb, limited to in-frame rearrangements. These files lack a portion of the clones; in checked studies, under half of the deficit traces to unresolved V genes, and the cause of the others is not known. The D gene and trimming were derived from the DNA, and the V and J assignments and clone size from that table. For this sample the table gives some 90,000 clones, of which roughly 84% were detected only once. The ten largest clones add up to around 6% of the sample. A remark on this clone: Which antigen it targets is not known. Base quality data are lacking; no much larger clone is found one base away.

The CDR3 contains 14 residues, cysteine and phenylalanine counted. The kept DNA is CDR3 alone, 42 bases in frame from the first base. The junction shows trimming of 5 bases on V and 2 bases on J, and the gene matches do not reach 6 bases of it. The CDR1 and CDR2 encoded by the germline V gene (reference sequence) are LNHNV and YYDKDF. Donors formed part of the validation cohort, which comprised about 130 subjects and was distinct from the first cohort of over 500 subjects. The full study reports these points: A later analysis found that TCRs clustered in the first cohort also tended to co-occur in the roughly 120 validation repertoires, with 90% to 95% of cluster scores above 0. Most TCR sequences were observed very rarely across donors, whereas some public TCRs were present in many individuals. A later analysis lacked HLA typing for the validation cohort, so it scored co-occurrence in that cohort across all 120 repertoires. In the study, around 150 TCR beta chains were listed as associated with cytomegalovirus. Cytomegalovirus status was reported to be diagnosed by the classifier with high specificity and sensitivity in both the original and validation cohorts. Three of the identified cytomegalovirus-associated TCR beta chains were confirmed in vitro to be specific for cytomegalovirus antigens. The authors suggested that the approach could potentially be generalized to other disease states and immunological phenotypes.

The specimen was PBMCs. This TCR was sampled from a man between 18 and 35 years old in good health and CMV-seropositive. The chain is made from TRBV15 and TRBJ2-7; TRBD1 matches 7 bases in the middle. This receptor has the CDR3 CATSEGAPAYEQYF. The DNA sequence reads TGTGCCACCAGCGAGGGGGCTCCAGCCTACGAGCAGTACTTC.